This T cell receptor beta chain was observed in a study of T cells after yellow fever vaccination. With respect to this clonotype: The target antigen is unknown.

The authors made TCR cDNA by 5'RACE template switching, adding a universal primer site and UMIs. From the 5' RACE reads, TCRdb called clonotypes with MiXCR, one entry per CDR3 protein. The data contain fewer than 450,000 distinct CDR3 sequences, about 9.9% of them singletons. The length of the CDR3 is 15 residues. J gave up 3 bases and V 2 bases, and 4 bases lay outside the gene matches. Overall study findings and caveats: Among primary-vaccination clones, most reappeared after the booster, at about 95% for CD4 and approximately 90% for CD8. Peaking faster, on day 5 versus 15, the secondary response was nonetheless weaker. Clonotypes found in both CD4 and CD8 compartments made up a small share.

Sequencing used PBMCs, obtained on the day of the first yellow fever vaccination. The receptor's source is a man between 18 and 29 years old who received the YFV17D yellow fever vaccine. The genes are TRBV12-3 or TRBV12-4 and TRBJ2-3, with TRBD2 matching 8 bases. Written as DNA, the CDR3 is TGTGCCAGCAGTTTATGGCGGGGGGCGACAGATACGCAGTATTTT. Protein: CASSLWRGATDTQYF.